The 18 T cell receptor beta chains below were found in one sample sequenced in a study of regulatory T cells in long-lasting Graves disease. Building the TCR beta libraries relied on iRepertoire HTBI primers, and CDR3 regions underwent Arm-PCR. TCRdb re-called the multiplex PCR reads with MiXCR, one entry per CDR3 protein. The sample includes roughly 360,000 distinct CDR3 sequences, 12% of them seen just once. Time point of the sample: newly diagnosed GD, antithyroid drugs for less than 3 months. Extracted PBMC RNA gave rise to the TCR library. The sample was also linked to a second study, of T cells in Graves' hyperthyroidism and ophthalmopathy.

Here the sequenced sample was peripheral blood mononuclear cells (PBMCs), taken at new diagnosis, from a patient treated with antithyroid drugs. The receptors derive from a woman younger than 30 with Graves disease.

The sample holds many counts of this clonotype. This chain's CDR3 is CASSLLPGQGLSYNEQFF. The CDR3 nucleotides read TGTGCCAGCTCACTACTCCCGGGACAGGGACTCTCCTACAATGAGCAGTTCTTC. The chain has TRBV18 and TRBJ2-1, with 9 bases that match TRBD1. The V segment lost 4 bases and the J segment 0 bases; nucleotides outside the gene matches: 10. CDR3 length: 18 residues. Per the germline V gene, CDR1 is KGHSH and CDR2 is LQKENI.

This clonotype occurred many times. The chain joins TRBV6-2 or TRBV6-3 to TRBJ2-5; 7 nucleotides align to TRBD1. CDR1 is MNHEY, CDR2 SVGEGT, per germline. J gave up 2 bases and V 6 bases, and 12 bases lay outside the gene matches. The CDR3 covers 16 residues. Here the CDR3 reads CASRPTRDRRQETQYF. The CDR3 nucleotides are TGTGCCAGCAGACCCACCCGGGACAGAAGACAAGAGACCCAGTACTTC.

This clonotype was seen more than once but under ten times. A much more abundant neighbour one base away suggests this may be a read error. This sequence joins TRBV20-1 and TRBJ1-5; D gene unclear. This CDR3 spans 15 amino acids. Germline V gives CDR1 DFQATT, CDR2 SNEGSKA (reference sequence). Trimming took 1 base from V and 2 from J, leaving 12 bases between them. The DNA of the CDR3 is TGCAGTGCTAGAGTCGGGGTTCGGGGCAATCAGCCCCAGCATTTT. It specifies CSARVGVRGNQPQHF.

Ten or more counts support this clonotype. One end of the junction varies from germline; a read error may be responsible. The chain is built from TRBV2 and TRBJ2-5; D uncertain. Per germline, CDR1 SNHLY and CDR2 FYNNEI. The CDR3 consists of 11 residues. The CDR3 is CASSSGRVLDF. Here the CDR3 DNA reads TGTGCCAGCAGCTCGGGCCGGGTCCTGGACTTC.

The chain combines TRBV7-2 with TRBJ2-2, with D possibly matching TRBD1 (6 bases). Germline V lookup: CDR1 SGHTA, CDR2 FQGNSA. The length of the CDR3 is 15 residues. The V gene lost 7 bases and the J gene lost 5 bases, with 17 bases spanning the gap. CDR3 amino acids: CASNWGLAWTGELFF. CDR3 nucleotides: TGTGCCAGCAACTGGGGGCTAGCTTGGACCGGGGAGCTGTTTTTT. The whole variable domain, remainder taken from reference TRBV7-2 and TRBJ2-2, is GAGVSQSPSNKVTEKGKDVELRCDPISGHTALYWYRQSLGQGLEFLIYFQGNSAPDKSGLPSDRFSAERTGGSVSTLTIQRTQQEDSAVYLCASNWGLAWTGELFFGEGSRLTVL.

This clonotype appeared many times. The J gene is TRBJ2-3, the V gene TRBV10-1, with 12 bases that match TRBD2. V was clipped by 6 bases and J by 2 bases; unmatched bases: 6. The CDR3 contains 16 residues. Germline CDR1 WNHNN, CDR2 SYGVQD (reference sequence). CDR3 amino acids: CASSEGTSGSTDTQYF. The CDR3 DNA reads as TGCGCCAGCAGCGAGGGGACTAGCGGGTCCACAGATACGCAGTATTTT.

The chain employs TRBV5-1 and TRBJ2-5, with D maybe TRBD1 (6 bases). The V end was cut by 2 bases, the J end by 2 bases, with 13 bases between. From germline, CDR1 is SGHRS and CDR2 YFSETQ. The CDR3 loop spans 15 amino acids. The CDR3 DNA reads TGCGCCAGCAGCTTCCGACAGGATTCTCAAGAGACCCAGTACTTC. It translates to CASSFRQDSQETQYF.

The chain links TRBV7-6 to TRBJ2-7, with 7 positions matching TRBD1. The V segment lost 4 bases and the J segment 2 bases; nucleotides outside the gene matches: 11. From germline, CDR1 is SGHVS and CDR2 FNYEAQ. The CDR3 covers 16 residues. The CDR3 DNA follows: TGTGCCAGCAGCTCCCGACAGGGTGGTTCCACCTACGAGCAGTACTTC. Its protein product is CASSSRQGGSTYEQYF.

This clonotype was seen a few times. The rearrangement links TRBV6-2 or TRBV6-3 to TRBJ2-7, with 12 positions matching TRBD2. The ends lost 8 bases at V and 2 bases at J; junction bases unmatched: 4. The CDR3 totals 14 residues. In germline, CDR1 is MNHEY, CDR2 SVGEGT. Here the CDR3 DNA reads TGTGCCAGCGAAGGACTAGCGGGAACCTACGAGCAGTACTTC. It encodes CASEGLAGTYEQYF.

In its sample, this clonotype was seen many times. The chain employs TRBV11-2 and TRBJ2-1; 8 nucleotides line up with TRBD2. This CDR3 has 16 residues. CDR1 is SGHAT and CDR2 is FQNNGV in the germline V gene. V shed 1 base and J 3 bases; nucleotides not matched to a gene: 5. CDR3 nucleotides: TGTGCCAGCAGCTTAGGTCTCGGGAGGGACTACAATGAGCAGTTCTTC. It codes for CASSLGLGRDYNEQFF.

This clonotype was observed at least ten times. The chain joins TRBV20-1 to TRBJ2-2; D possibly corresponds to TRBD1 (6 bases). The V and J ends lost 3 bases and 6 bases respectively, with 23 bases between them. The CDR3 covers 17 residues. Germline V gene lookup returns CDR1 DFQATT and CDR2 SNEGSKA (reference sequence). The CDR3 region has the DNA TGCAGTGCTAGGGCCTTTACAGGGCTGTTATTAGCCGGGGAGCTGTTTTTT. As protein: CSARAFTGLLLAGELFF.

This clonotype was seen repeatedly, ten times or more. V usage is TRBV7-2 and J usage is TRBJ2-3; D might be TRBD2 (6 bases). V lost 1 base to trimming and J lost 1 base, with 15 bases between them. Germline assignment: CDR1 SGHTA and CDR2 FQGNSA. The CDR3 has 17 residues. The DNA of the CDR3 is TGTGCCAGCAGCTTAGAACCCGGAGGGTGGGGCACAGATACGCAGTATTTT. Translating gives CASSLEPGGWGTDTQYF.

This clonotype was counted ten times or more. This chain links TRBV2 with TRBJ1-2, with D hard to call. V shed 4 bases and J shed 8 bases, with 14 bases lying between them. CDR3 length: 13 residues. The germline V gene has CDR1 SNHLY and CDR2 FYNNEI. CDR3 sequence: CASSGEVGRGYTF. DNA for the CDR3: TGTGCCAGCAGTGGGGAGGTGGGGAGAGGCTACACCTTC.

There are many counts of this clonotype. The V and J genes are TRBV2 and TRBJ1-4; D unresolved. CDR1 and CDR2 from the germline V gene are SNHLY and FYNNEI. V dropped 3 bases and J dropped 4 bases, with 12 bases sitting between them. The CDR3 extends over 15 amino acids. The CDR3 DNA reads as TGTGCCAGCAGTGATGTAGGGTCCAATAATGAAAAACTGTTTTTT. Encoded protein: CASSDVGSNNEKLFF.

This clonotype appeared many times. This sequence joins TRBV6-1 and TRBJ1-5, with D hard to call. Germline CDR1 is MNHNS and CDR2 is SASEGT. CDR3 length: 13 residues. Trimming pared 9 bases from V and 9 bases from J, leaving 18 bases between. In DNA form, the CDR3 reads TGTGCCAGTACGCGGGGATCAGCTAGGCCCCAGCATTTT. Protein sequence: CASTRGSARPQHF.

Many counts were recorded for this clonotype. The chain couples TRBV7-2 to TRBJ2-5, with 9 bases matching TRBD1. The CDR3 is 14 residues long. Losses at the gene ends were 2 bases for V and 4 bases for J; bases not matched to a gene: 2. Germline V lookup: CDR1 SGHTA, CDR2 FQGNSA. CDR3 loop: CASSLRDRAETQYF. The CDR3 DNA reads TGTGCCAGCAGCTTAAGGGACAGGGCAGAGACCCAGTACTTC.

This clonotype was seen once. The chain couples TRBV5-1 to TRBJ2-5; 7 positions match TRBD1. The V gene end was trimmed by 2 bases and the J gene end by 5 bases; junction bases not matched to a gene: 3. The CDR3 is 13 amino acids. Germline lookup yields CDR1 SGHRS and CDR2 YFSETQ. CDR3: CASSLQGTETQYF. CDR3 sequence (DNA): TGCGCCAGCAGCTTACAGGGGACGGAGACCCAGTACTTC.

This clonotype was counted many times. V and J are TRBV7-2 and TRBJ1-1; D possibly corresponds to TRBD1 (5 bases). The CDR3 is 13 amino acids. Per germline, CDR1 SGHTA and CDR2 FQGNSA. Trimming removed 4 bases from V and 8 bases from J, with 14 bases in between. The CDR3 here is CASSSTGRTEAFF. In DNA form, the CDR3 reads TGTGCCAGCAGCTCAACGGGACGGACCGAAGCTTTCTTT.